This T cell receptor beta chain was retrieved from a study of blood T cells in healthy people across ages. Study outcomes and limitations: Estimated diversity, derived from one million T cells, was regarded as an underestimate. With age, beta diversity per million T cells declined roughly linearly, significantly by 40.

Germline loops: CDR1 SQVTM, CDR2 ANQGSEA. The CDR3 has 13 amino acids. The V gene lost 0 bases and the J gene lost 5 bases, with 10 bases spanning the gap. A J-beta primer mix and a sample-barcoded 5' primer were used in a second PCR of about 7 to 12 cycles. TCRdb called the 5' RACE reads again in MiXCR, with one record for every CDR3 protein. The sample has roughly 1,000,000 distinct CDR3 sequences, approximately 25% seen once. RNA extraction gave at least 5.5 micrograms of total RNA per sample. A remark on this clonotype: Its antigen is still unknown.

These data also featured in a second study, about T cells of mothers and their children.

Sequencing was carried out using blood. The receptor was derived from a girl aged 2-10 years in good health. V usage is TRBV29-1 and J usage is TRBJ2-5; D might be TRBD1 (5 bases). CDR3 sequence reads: CSVEDPGSETQYF. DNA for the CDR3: TGCAGCGTTGAAGATCCAGGGTCGGAGACCCAGTACTTC.